The present TCR beta chain was sequenced within a study of beta chain features in type 1 diabetes. About the study: In all, some 110 million sorted cells from all samples were analyzed.

Of the isolated RNA, all was reverse transcribed, and so the sequenced material was expressed TCRB transcripts. The average read count of naive, central memory and regulatory T cell samples was some 3.5 million. Sequencing was performed with immunoSEQ multiplex PCR; in TCRdb, only in-frame clones are kept and a portion is missing. The sample records some 660,000 clones, around an eighth being singletons. Looked up from germline, CDR1 is DFQATT and CDR2 is SNEGSKA (reference sequence). There are 10 residues in the CDR3. Trimming took 6 bases from V and 7 from J, leaving 8 bases between them. Study-wide points: Researchers report that Type 1 diabetes patients had moderately but significantly shorter TCRB CDR3s across all four CD4+ subsets. Patients with type 1 diabetes showed fewer VDJ junction insertions and more deletions.

This clone came up a few times. Its specificity is not known. CD4+ cells of the naive, central memory, regulatory and stem cell-like memory types were sorted via CD45RO/CCR7/CD25/CD127/CD95/CD27. The clonotype was recovered from a man younger than 35 with type 1 diabetes. Sequences were obtained from naive CD4+ T cells from blood. The V gene is TRBV20-1, the J gene TRBJ2-3; unclear D gene. As DNA, the CDR3 is TGCAGTGCAGACCCTTATACGCAGTATTTT. Encoded protein: CSADPYTQYF.